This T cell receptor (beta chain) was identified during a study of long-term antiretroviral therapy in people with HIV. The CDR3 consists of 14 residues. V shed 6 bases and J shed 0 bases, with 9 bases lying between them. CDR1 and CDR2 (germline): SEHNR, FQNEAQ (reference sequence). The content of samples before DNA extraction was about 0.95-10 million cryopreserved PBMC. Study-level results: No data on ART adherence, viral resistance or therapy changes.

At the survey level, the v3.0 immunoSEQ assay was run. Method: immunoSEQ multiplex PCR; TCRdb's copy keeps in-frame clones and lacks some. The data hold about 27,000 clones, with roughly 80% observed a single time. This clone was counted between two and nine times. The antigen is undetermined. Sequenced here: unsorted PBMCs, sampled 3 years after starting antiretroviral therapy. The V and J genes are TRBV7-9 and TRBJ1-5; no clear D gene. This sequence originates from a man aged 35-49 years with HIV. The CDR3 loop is CASSSSLSNQPQHF. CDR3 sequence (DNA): TGTGCCAGCAGTTCGAGCCTTAGCAATCAGCCCCAGCATTTT.